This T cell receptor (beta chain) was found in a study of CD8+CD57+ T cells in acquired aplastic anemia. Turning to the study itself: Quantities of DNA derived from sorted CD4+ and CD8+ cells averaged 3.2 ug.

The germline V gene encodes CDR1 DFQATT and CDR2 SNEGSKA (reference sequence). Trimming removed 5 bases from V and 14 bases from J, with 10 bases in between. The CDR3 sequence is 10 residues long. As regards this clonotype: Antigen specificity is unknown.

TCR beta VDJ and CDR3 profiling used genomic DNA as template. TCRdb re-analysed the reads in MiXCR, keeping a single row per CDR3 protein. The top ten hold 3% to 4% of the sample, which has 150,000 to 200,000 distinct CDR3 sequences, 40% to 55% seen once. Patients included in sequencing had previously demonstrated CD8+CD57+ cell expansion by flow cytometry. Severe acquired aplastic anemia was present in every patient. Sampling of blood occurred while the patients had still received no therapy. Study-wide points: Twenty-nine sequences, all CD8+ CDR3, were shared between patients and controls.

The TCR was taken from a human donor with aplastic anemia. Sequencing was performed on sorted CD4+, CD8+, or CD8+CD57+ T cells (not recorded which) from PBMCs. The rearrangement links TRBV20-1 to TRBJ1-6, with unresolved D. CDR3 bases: TGCAGTGCTGTTGACCGGTCCCTCCACTTT. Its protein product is CSAVDRSLHF.